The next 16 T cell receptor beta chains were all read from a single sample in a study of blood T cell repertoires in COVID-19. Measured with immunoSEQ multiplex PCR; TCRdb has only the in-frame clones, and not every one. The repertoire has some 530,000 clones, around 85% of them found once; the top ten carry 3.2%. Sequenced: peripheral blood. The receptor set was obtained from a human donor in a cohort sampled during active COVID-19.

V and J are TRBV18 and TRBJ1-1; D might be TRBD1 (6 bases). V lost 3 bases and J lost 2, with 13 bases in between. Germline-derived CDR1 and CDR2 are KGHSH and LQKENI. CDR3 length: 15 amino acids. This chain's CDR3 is CASSPGQRTNTEAFF. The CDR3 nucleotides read TGTGCCAGCTCACCGGGACAAAGGACCAACACTGAAGCTTTCTTT.

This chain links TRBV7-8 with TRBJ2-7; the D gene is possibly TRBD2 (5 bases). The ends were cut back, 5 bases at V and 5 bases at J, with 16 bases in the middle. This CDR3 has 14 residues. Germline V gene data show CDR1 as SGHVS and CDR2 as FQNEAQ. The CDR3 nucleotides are TGTGCCAGCAGCACCGGGCCAACACTAGACGAGCAGTACTTC. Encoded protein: CASSTGPTLDEQYF.

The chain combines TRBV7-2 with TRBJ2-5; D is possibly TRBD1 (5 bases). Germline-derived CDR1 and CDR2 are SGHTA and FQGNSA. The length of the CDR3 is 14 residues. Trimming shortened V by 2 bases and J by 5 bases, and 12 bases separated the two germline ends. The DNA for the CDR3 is TGTGCCAGCAGCTTAAGGGCAGGGTGGGAGACCCAGTACTTC. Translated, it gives CASSLRAGWETQYF.

CDR3 DNA sequence: TGTGCCAGCAGCCAAGGGAGGCGGAGTAGCACAGATACGCAGTATTTT. This gives the protein CASSQGRRSSTDTQYF. V and J are TRBV4-2 and TRBJ2-3; possibly TRBD2 for D (5 bases). The CDR3 spans 16 residues. V was shortened by 1 base and J by 0 bases, with 11 bases between the two germline ends. CDR1 and CDR2 (germline): LGHNA, YNFKEQ.

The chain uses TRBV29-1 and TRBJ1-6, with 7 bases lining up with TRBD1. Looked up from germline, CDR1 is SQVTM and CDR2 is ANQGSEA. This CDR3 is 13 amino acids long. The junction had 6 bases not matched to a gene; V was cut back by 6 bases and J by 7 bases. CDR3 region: CSVRQGGNSPLHF. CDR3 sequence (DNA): TGCAGCGTCCGACAGGGAGGAAATTCACCCCTCCACTTT.

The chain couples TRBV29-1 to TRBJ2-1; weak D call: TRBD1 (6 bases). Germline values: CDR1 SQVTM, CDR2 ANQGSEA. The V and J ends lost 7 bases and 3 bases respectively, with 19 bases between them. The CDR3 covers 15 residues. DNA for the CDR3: TGCAGCGCACCGAGGTGGCAGGGGTACTACAATGAGCAGTTCTTC. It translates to CSAPRWQGYYNEQFF.

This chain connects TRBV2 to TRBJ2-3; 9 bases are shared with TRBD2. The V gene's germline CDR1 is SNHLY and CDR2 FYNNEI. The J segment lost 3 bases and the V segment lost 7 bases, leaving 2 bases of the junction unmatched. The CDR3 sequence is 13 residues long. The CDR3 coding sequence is TGTGCCAGCATTACTAGCGGGACAGATACGCAGTATTTT. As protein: CASITSGTDTQYF.

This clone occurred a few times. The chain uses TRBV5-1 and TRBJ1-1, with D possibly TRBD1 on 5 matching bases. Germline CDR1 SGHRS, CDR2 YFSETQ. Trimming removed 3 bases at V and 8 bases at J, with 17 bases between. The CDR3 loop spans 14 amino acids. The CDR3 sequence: CASSSGGAAREAFF. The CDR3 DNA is TGCGCCAGCAGCTCCGGGGGTGCCGCGAGGGAAGCTTTCTTT.

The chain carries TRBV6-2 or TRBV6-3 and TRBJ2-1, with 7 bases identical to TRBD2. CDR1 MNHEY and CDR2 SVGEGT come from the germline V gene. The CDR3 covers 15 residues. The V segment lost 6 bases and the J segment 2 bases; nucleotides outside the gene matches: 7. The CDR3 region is CASSGLGTTYNEQFF. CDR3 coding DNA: TGTGCCAGCAGCGGACTAGGGACCACCTACAATGAGCAGTTCTTC.

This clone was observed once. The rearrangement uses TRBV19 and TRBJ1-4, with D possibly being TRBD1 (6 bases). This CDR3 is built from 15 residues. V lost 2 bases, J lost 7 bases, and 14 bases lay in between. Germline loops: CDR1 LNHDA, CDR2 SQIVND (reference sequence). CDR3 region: CASSIRGTSTEKLFF. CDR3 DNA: TGTGCCAGTAGTATACGAGGGACATCCACTGAAAAACTGTTTTTT.

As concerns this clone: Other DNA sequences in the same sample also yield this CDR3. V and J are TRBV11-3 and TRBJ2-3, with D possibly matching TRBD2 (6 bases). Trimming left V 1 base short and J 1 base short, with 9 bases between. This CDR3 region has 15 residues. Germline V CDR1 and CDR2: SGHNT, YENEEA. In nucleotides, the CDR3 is TGTGCCAGCAGCTTAGGTACGGGAGGCACAGATACGCAGTATTTT. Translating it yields CASSLGTGGTDTQYF.

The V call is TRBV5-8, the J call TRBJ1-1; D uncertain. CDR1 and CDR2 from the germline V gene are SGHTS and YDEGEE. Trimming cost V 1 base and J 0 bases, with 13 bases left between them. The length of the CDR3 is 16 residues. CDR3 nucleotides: TGTGCCAGCAGCTTGAGTTTTCGAGAAATGAACACTGAAGCTTTCTTT. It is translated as CASSLSFREMNTEAFF.

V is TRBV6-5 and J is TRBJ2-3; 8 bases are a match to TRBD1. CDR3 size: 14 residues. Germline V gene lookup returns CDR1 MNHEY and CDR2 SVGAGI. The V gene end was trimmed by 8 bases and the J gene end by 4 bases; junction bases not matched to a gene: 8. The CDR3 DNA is TGTGCCAGCCGGGGACAGGATAGTTCAGATACGCAGTATTTT. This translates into CASRGQDSSDTQYF.

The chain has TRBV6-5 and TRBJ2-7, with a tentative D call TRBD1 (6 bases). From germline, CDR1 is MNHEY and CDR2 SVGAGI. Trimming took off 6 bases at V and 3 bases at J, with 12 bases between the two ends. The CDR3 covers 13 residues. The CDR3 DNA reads TGTGCCAGCAGAGGGACATCGAGCTACGAGCAGTACTTC. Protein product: CASRGTSSYEQYF.

CDR3 protein: CASSMDRGDTGELFF. The CDR3 coding sequence is TGTGCCAGTAGTATGGACAGGGGCGATACCGGGGAGCTGTTTTTT. The V call is TRBV19, the J call TRBJ2-2; 9 bases are a match to TRBD1. Germline V gene data show CDR1 as LNHDA and CDR2 as SQIVND (reference sequence). J gave up 5 bases and V 3 bases, and 4 bases lay outside the gene matches. The length of the CDR3 is 15 residues.

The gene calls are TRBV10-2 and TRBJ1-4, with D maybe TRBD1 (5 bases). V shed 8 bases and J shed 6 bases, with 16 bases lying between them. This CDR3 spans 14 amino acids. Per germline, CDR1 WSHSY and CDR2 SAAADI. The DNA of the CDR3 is TGCGCCAGCGGATCCCTAGGGGACTATGAAAAACTGTTTTTT. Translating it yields CASGSLGDYEKLFF.